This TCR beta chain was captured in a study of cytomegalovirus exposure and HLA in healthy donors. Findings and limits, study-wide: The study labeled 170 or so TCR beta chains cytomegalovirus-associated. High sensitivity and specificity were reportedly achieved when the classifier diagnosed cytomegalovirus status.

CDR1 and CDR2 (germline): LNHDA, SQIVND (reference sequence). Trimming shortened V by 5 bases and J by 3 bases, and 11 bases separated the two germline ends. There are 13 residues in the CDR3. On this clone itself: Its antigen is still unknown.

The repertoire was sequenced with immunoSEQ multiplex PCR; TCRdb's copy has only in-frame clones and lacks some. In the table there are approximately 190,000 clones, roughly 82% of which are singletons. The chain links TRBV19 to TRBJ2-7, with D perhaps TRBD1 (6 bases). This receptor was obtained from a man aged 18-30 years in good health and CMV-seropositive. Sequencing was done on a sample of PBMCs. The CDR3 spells CASSPGTNYEQYF. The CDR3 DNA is TGTGCCAGTAGTCCGGGGACAAACTACGAGCAGTACTTC.